Listed below are T cell receptor beta chains from one sample, sequenced in a study of blood T cell repertoires in COVID-19. The table came from immunoSEQ multiplex PCR; TCRdb's copy has only in-frame clones and leaves some out. The data show 350,000 or so clones, approximately 88% seen once. Sequencing used peripheral blood. The receptors shown here come from a young woman with COVID-19, enrolled during active disease. The CDR3 runs from the conserved cysteine through the conserved F or W. The order of the fields is V gene, D gene, J gene, clone size, CDR3 DNA, CDR3 protein. A D gene is named only where the DNA matches it firmly. Size is omitted from some rows. Given values are once, few, many or a class for expanded clones.

V gene: TRBV3-1/TRBV3-2; D gene: TRBD1; J gene: TRBJ1-2; clone size: -; CDR3 DNA: TGTGCCAGCAGCCACTACGGGACAGGGGTCGGACATGGCTACACCTTC; CDR3 protein: CASSHYGTGVGHGYTF
V gene: TRBV5-6; D gene: TRBD1; J gene: TRBJ1-2; clone size: -; CDR3 DNA: TGTGCCAGCAGCTCTGGACAGGGACAAAGGGGTGGCTACACCTTC; CDR3 protein: CASSSGQGQRGGYTF
V gene: TRBV30; D gene: -; J gene: TRBJ1-3; clone size: -; CDR3 DNA: TGTGCCTGGAGTTTAGACAGGAACGGAAACACCATATATTTT; CDR3 protein: CAWSLDRNGNTIYF
V gene: TRBV6-5; D gene: -; J gene: TRBJ2-1; clone size: many; CDR3 DNA: TGTGCCAGCAGTTACGCGGATGAGCAGTTCTTC; CDR3 protein: CASSYADEQFF
V gene: TRBV3-1/TRBV3-2; D gene: -; J gene: TRBJ1-3; clone size: -; CDR3 DNA: TGTGCCAGCAGCCCCTACGGAAACACCATATATTTT; CDR3 protein: CASSPYGNTIYF
V gene: TRBV5-1; D gene: -; J gene: TRBJ1-1; clone size: -; CDR3 DNA: TGCGCCAGCAGCCAACGGGGGGTGAACACTGAAGCTTTCTTT; CDR3 protein: CASSQRGVNTEAFF
V gene: TRBV28; D gene: -; J gene: TRBJ1-4; clone size: -; CDR3 DNA: TGTGCCAGCAGAGGGCGGGGTTTAGGTGAAAAACTGTTTTTT; CDR3 protein: CASRGRGLGEKLFF
V gene: TRBV13; D gene: TRBD1; J gene: TRBJ1-3; clone size: -; CDR3 DNA: TGTGCCAGCAGCTCCGGGACAGCGAGCAGCAGCTATTTT; CDR3 protein: CASSSGTASSSYF
V gene: TRBV27; D gene: -; J gene: TRBJ1-4; clone size: -; CDR3 DNA: TGTGCCAGCGGGAGTAATAGGGCTAATGAAAAACTGTTTTTT; CDR3 protein: CASGSNRANEKLFF
V gene: TRBV24-1; D gene: -; J gene: TRBJ1-3; clone size: -; CDR3 DNA: TGTGCCACCAGTGATCTAAGAAACACCATATATTTT; CDR3 protein: CATSDLRNTIYF
V gene: TRBV4-1; D gene: -; J gene: TRBJ2-3; clone size: -; CDR3 DNA: TGCGCCAGCAGCCAGGCAGTGGGCCCAGATACGCAGTATTTT; CDR3 protein: CASSQAVGPDTQYF
V gene: TRBV30; D gene: -; J gene: TRBJ1-1; clone size: -; CDR3 DNA: TGTGCCTGGACCTCAGGGGCTTTTAACACTGAAGCTTTCTTT; CDR3 protein: CAWTSGAFNTEAFF
V gene: TRBV6-2/TRBV6-3; D gene: -; J gene: TRBJ2-7; clone size: -; CDR3 DNA: TGTGCCAGCAGCAAACTAGACGAGCAGTACTTC; CDR3 protein: CASSKLDEQYF
V gene: TRBV6-5; D gene: TRBD2; J gene: TRBJ2-7; clone size: -; CDR3 DNA: TGTGCCAGCACCCCCGGGGGGAATTCCTACGAGCAGTACTTC; CDR3 protein: CASTPGGNSYEQYF
V gene: TRBV6-5; D gene: -; J gene: TRBJ1-6; clone size: -; CDR3 DNA: TGTGCCAGCAGTCCTCCGGACAGCTCCTTTCCCCTCCACTTT; CDR3 protein: CASSPPDSSFPLHF
V gene: TRBV7-9; D gene: TRBD1; J gene: TRBJ2-1; clone size: -; CDR3 DNA: TGTGCCAGCAGCTTAGGGGACAGCAATGAGCAGTTCTTC; CDR3 protein: CASSLGDSNEQFF
V gene: TRBV3-1/TRBV3-2; D gene: -; J gene: TRBJ1-1; clone size: -; CDR3 DNA: TGTGCCAGCAGCCAAGGGGGCATTTCGGGCACTGAAGCTTTCTTT; CDR3 protein: CASSQGGISGTEAFF
V gene: TRBV2; D gene: -; J gene: TRBJ1-2; clone size: once; CDR3 DNA: TGTGCCAGCAGTGAGGCACAGGGCTACTATGGCTACACCTTC; CDR3 protein: CASSEAQGYYGYTF
V gene: TRBV5-1; D gene: TRBD2; J gene: TRBJ2-1; clone size: -; CDR3 DNA: TGCGCCAGCAGCTCACCATCCCTAGCGGGGGGGCTTAATGAGCAGTTCTTC; CDR3 protein: CASSSPSLAGGLNEQFF
V gene: TRBV13; D gene: -; J gene: TRBJ2-3; clone size: -; CDR3 DNA: TGTGCCAGCAGTCCAGGGTTAAGTGCAGATACGCAGTATTTT; CDR3 protein: CASSPGLSADTQYF
V gene: TRBV5-6; D gene: TRBD1; J gene: TRBJ1-6; clone size: -; CDR3 DNA: TGTGCCAGCAGCTTAGAGGGGGCGGTGAATTCACCCCTCCACTTT; CDR3 protein: CASSLEGAVNSPLHF
V gene: TRBV7-8; D gene: TRBD1; J gene: TRBJ1-5; clone size: -; CDR3 DNA: TGTGCCAGCAGCTACTACAGGGGTCAGCCCCAGCATTTT; CDR3 protein: CASSYYRGQPQHF
V gene: TRBV25-1; D gene: TRBD1; J gene: TRBJ2-7; clone size: -; CDR3 DNA: TGTGCCAGCAGTGATGCGGGACAGGCCTCCTACGAGCAGTACTTC; CDR3 protein: CASSDAGQASYEQYF
V gene: TRBV5-1; D gene: TRBD1; J gene: TRBJ1-4; clone size: -; CDR3 DNA: TGCGCCAGCAGCTTGTCGGGACCGGGACAGAATGAAAAACTGTTTTTT; CDR3 protein: CASSLSGPGQNEKLFF
V gene: TRBV7-9; D gene: -; J gene: TRBJ2-5; clone size: -; CDR3 DNA: TGTGCCAGCAGATTGGCAGAGACCCAGTACTTC; CDR3 protein: CASRLAETQYF
V gene: TRBV7-2; D gene: TRBD1; J gene: TRBJ2-4; clone size: -; CDR3 DNA: TGTGCCAGCAGCCCTGGACAGGTCATCATCCAAAACATTCAGTACTTC; CDR3 protein: CASSPGQVIIQNIQYF
V gene: TRBV12-3/TRBV12-4; D gene: -; J gene: TRBJ2-1; clone size: few; CDR3 DNA: TGTGCCAGCAGTCCCGGTTATGAGCAGTTCTTC; CDR3 protein: CASSPGYEQFF
V gene: TRBV18; D gene: -; J gene: TRBJ2-2; clone size: -; CDR3 DNA: TGTGCCAGCTCACCAAGACGGTTCCGGACAGAGAACACCGGGGAGCTGTTTTTT; CDR3 protein: CASSPRRFRTENTGELFF
V gene: TRBV6-6; D gene: -; J gene: TRBJ2-3; clone size: once; CDR3 DNA: TGTGCCAGCAGATCGGGATACACAGATACGCAGTATTTT; CDR3 protein: CASRSGYTDTQYF
V gene: TRBV7-9; D gene: TRBD1; J gene: TRBJ1-1; clone size: -; CDR3 DNA: TGTGCCAGCAGCGGGGCGGCAGGGGGCACTGAAGCTTTCTTT; CDR3 protein: CASSGAAGGTEAFF
V gene: TRBV11-3; D gene: -; J gene: TRBJ2-5; clone size: -; CDR3 DNA: TGTGCCAGCAGCTTACTAGCGCAAGAGACCCAGTACTTC; CDR3 protein: CASSLLAQETQYF
V gene: TRBV2; D gene: TRBD2; J gene: TRBJ2-5; clone size: -; CDR3 DNA: TGTGCCAGCAGTGAGGGGCGGGAGGAGACCCAGTACTTC; CDR3 protein: CASSEGREETQYF
V gene: TRBV21-1; D gene: -; J gene: TRBJ1-1; clone size: -; CDR3 DNA: TGTGCCCCCGATCAGTGGAGGGGTTCGAAGTGCTCTGAAGCTTTCTTT; CDR3 protein: CAPDQWRGSKCSEAFF
V gene: TRBV5-1; D gene: -; J gene: TRBJ2-1; clone size: -; CDR3 DNA: TGCGCCAGCAGTTCATCCGGGACTTACCTCAATGAGCAGTTCTTC; CDR3 protein: CASSSSGTYLNEQFF
V gene: TRBV6-5; D gene: -; J gene: TRBJ2-3; clone size: -; CDR3 DNA: TGTGCCAGCAGTCGGCCCACAGGAGATACGCAGTATTTT; CDR3 protein: CASSRPTGDTQYF
V gene: TRBV18; D gene: -; J gene: TRBJ1-1; clone size: -; CDR3 DNA: TGTGCCAGCTCACCACGAGTGGGAGGCACTGAAGCTTTCTTT; CDR3 protein: CASSPRVGGTEAFF
V gene: TRBV14; D gene: -; J gene: TRBJ1-6; clone size: -; CDR3 DNA: TGTGCCAGCAGCCAGCCCGGGATCTATAATTCACCCCTCCACTTT; CDR3 protein: CASSQPGIYNSPLHF
V gene: TRBV5-1; D gene: -; J gene: TRBJ1-1; clone size: -; CDR3 DNA: TGCGCCAGCATGAAGGGGGTGGACACTGAAGCTTTCTTT; CDR3 protein: CASMKGVDTEAFF
V gene: TRBV18; D gene: TRBD1; J gene: TRBJ2-5; clone size: -; CDR3 DNA: TGTGCCAGCTCCCAAGGACAGGGCCAAGAGACCCAGTACTTC; CDR3 protein: CASSQGQGQETQYF
V gene: TRBV6-1; D gene: TRBD1; J gene: TRBJ1-3; clone size: -; CDR3 DNA: TGTGCCAGCAGTGGCCAGGGACAGCACTCTGGAAACACCATATATTTT; CDR3 protein: CASSGQGQHSGNTIYF
V gene: TRBV3-1/TRBV3-2; D gene: -; J gene: TRBJ2-3; clone size: -; CDR3 DNA: TGTGCCAGCAGCCAAACCAGGGCAGGAGATACGCAGTATTTT; CDR3 protein: CASSQTRAGDTQYF
V gene: TRBV7-2; D gene: -; J gene: TRBJ1-3; clone size: -; CDR3 DNA: TGTGCCAGCAGCGCCACAATCTCTGGAAACACCATATATTTT; CDR3 protein: CASSATISGNTIYF
V gene: TRBV9; D gene: -; J gene: TRBJ1-1; clone size: -; CDR3 DNA: TGTGCCAGCAGTACAGGGTCGGCCACTGAAGCTTTCTTT; CDR3 protein: CASSTGSATEAFF
V gene: TRBV24-1; D gene: -; J gene: TRBJ1-1; clone size: once; CDR3 DNA: TGTGCCACCAGTGATCCTTTAAACACTGAAGCTTTCTTT; CDR3 protein: CATSDPLNTEAFF
V gene: TRBV5-1; D gene: -; J gene: TRBJ2-1; clone size: -; CDR3 DNA: TGCGCCAGCAGCTTGGTCCCGGGGCGTGTCAGCGGGGAGCAGTTCTTC; CDR3 protein: CASSLVPGRVSGEQFF
V gene: TRBV10-3; D gene: -; J gene: TRBJ1-6; clone size: -; CDR3 DNA: TGTGCCATCAGTGAAGGGGATAATCTCCACTTT; CDR3 protein: CAISEGDNLHF
V gene: TRBV4-1; D gene: -; J gene: TRBJ2-2; clone size: -; CDR3 DNA: TGCGCCAGCAGCCCCTTACTAGGCCCGACCGGGGAGCTGTTTTTT; CDR3 protein: CASSPLLGPTGELFF
V gene: TRBV23-1; D gene: TRBD2; J gene: TRBJ2-2; clone size: once; CDR3 DNA: TGCGCCAGCAGACTCCCCGGGACTAGCGGGGGGAGGGAAACCGGGGAGCTGTTTTTT; CDR3 protein: CASRLPGTSGGRETGELFF
V gene: TRBV5-4; D gene: TRBD2; J gene: TRBJ2-1; clone size: -; CDR3 DNA: TGTGCCAGCCTACCCGGGGGGGGCTCTCCAAATGAGCAGTTCTTC; CDR3 protein: CASLPGGGSPNEQFF
V gene: TRBV11-1; D gene: -; J gene: TRBJ2-2; clone size: -; CDR3 DNA: TGTGCCAGCAGCTTAGGAAGGGGAATTCGGACCGGGGAGCTGTTTTTT; CDR3 protein: CASSLGRGIRTGELFF
V gene: TRBV27; D gene: -; J gene: TRBJ1-2; clone size: -; CDR3 DNA: TGTGCCAGCACGCCTATACAGGATAACTATGGCTACACCTTC; CDR3 protein: CASTPIQDNYGYTF
V gene: TRBV18; D gene: -; J gene: TRBJ2-2; clone size: once; CDR3 DNA: TGTGCCAGCTCACCACAAATTATGGAGCTGTTTTTT; CDR3 protein: CASSPQIMELFF
V gene: TRBV6-5; D gene: -; J gene: TRBJ2-1; clone size: -; CDR3 DNA: TGTGCCGGCCGGGACGGGAGAAGTGGTGAGCAGTTCTTC; CDR3 protein: CAGRDGRSGEQFF